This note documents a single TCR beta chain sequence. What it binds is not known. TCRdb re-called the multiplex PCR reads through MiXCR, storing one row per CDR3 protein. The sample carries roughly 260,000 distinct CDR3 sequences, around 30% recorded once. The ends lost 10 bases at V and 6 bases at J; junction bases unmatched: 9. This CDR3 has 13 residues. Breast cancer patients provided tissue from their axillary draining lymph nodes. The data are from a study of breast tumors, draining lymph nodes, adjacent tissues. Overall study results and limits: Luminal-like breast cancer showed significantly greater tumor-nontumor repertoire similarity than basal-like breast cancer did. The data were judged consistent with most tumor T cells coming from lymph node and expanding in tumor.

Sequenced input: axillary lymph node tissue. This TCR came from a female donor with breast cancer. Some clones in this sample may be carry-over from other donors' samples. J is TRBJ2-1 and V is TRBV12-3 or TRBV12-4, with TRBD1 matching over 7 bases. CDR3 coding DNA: TGTGCCACCGGGACAGACGCGACCAATGAGCAGTTCTTC. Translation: CATGTDATNEQFF.